The entry below describes one T cell receptor (beta chain). Its antigen is not known. In the PCR, 60 Vbeta and 13 Jbeta primers were used. The repertoire was sequenced with immunoSEQ multiplex PCR; TCRdb's copy has only in-frame clones and lacks some. The sample holds tens of thousands of clones. The data are from a study of cytomegalovirus exposure and HLA in healthy donors. Study-level findings and limits: The authors judged a highly shared variant cluster likely a sequencing artifact. Solely CMV serostatus was available to characterize immune exposure.

This sequence was found in a woman aged 35 to 49 in good health and CMV-seropositive. Sequencing was performed on PBMCs.

CDR3 loop: CASSSGSDNEQFF. CDR3 bases: TGTGCCAGCAGTTCCGGGAGCGACAATGAGCAGTTCTTC. This chain joins TRBV28 and TRBJ2-1; maybe TRBD2 (6 bases). CDR3 length: 13 amino acids. Germline-derived CDR1 and CDR2 are MDHEN and SYDVKM. The V end was cut by 4 bases, the J end by 5 bases, with 9 bases between.